Following are 9 T cell receptor beta chains from one sample sequenced in a study of T-cell reconstitution after alpha-beta-depleted transplantation in children (TCRdb year 2016). The receptor library was made with PCR. TCRdb shows the sequencer as Illumina HiSeq 2500. TCR library preparation used molecular barcoding, with unique molecular identifiers applied to normalize quantification of the TCRbeta repertoire. Clones were called with MiXCR by TCRdb after fastp trimmed the public reads at Q25, and only in-frame beta chains were retained. Rows are combined by CDR3 protein, so each entry shows the most common genes and DNA. This sample holds around 410,000 distinct CDR3 sequences; roughly 10% were observed only once. Roughly 6% of the sample lies in the top ten. The specimen comprised PBMCs from the stem cell graft donor, sampled from the stem cell graft. These receptors all come from a human donor who donated a stem cell graft to a child with acute myeloid leukemia.

This clonotype was counted a few times. The chain employs TRBV10-2 and TRBJ2-7; 10 bases are a match to TRBD1. Germline-derived CDR1 and CDR2 are WSHSY and SAAADI. The length of the CDR3 is 13 residues. This chain's CDR3 is CATSPRTGGEQYV. The DNA of the CDR3 is TGCGCCACCAGTCCCCGGACAGGGGGCGAGCAGTACGTC.

This clonotype turned up a few times. This rearrangement joins TRBV5-1 to TRBJ2-3, with D maybe TRBD2 (6 bases). The CDR3 contains 16 residues. V lost 2 bases, J lost 1 base, and 14 bases lay in between. Germline V CDR1 and CDR2: SGHRS, YFSETQ. In DNA, the CDR3 is TGCGCCAGCAGCTTATATCTGGGGGGACGCACAGATACGCAGTATTTT. Amino acids: CASSLYLGGRTDTQYF.

This clonotype was counted only a few times. The chain joins TRBV10-3 to TRBJ1-5; the D gene is possibly TRBD1 (6 bases). The CDR3 has 16 residues. V was trimmed by 2 bases and J by 1 base, leaving 12 bases between them. Germline CDR1 ENHRY, CDR2 SYGVKD. This CDR3 reads CAISEAGAVSNQPQHF. As DNA, the CDR3 is TGTGCCATCAGTGAGGCGGGGGCGGTCAGCAATCAGCCCCAGCATTTT.

This chain connects TRBV2 to TRBJ1-4; D is uncertain. Germline CDR1 SNHLY, CDR2 FYNNEI. The CDR3 is 11 amino acids. Trimming took 2 bases from V and 13 from J, leaving 8 bases between them. The CDR3 sequence: CASSEWEGLFF. CDR3 DNA: TGTGCCAGCAGTGAATGGGAAGGACTGTTTTTT.

V gene TRBV7-9 combines with J gene TRBJ2-1; maybe TRBD1 (6 bases). Germline lookup yields CDR1 SEHNR and CDR2 FQNEAQ (reference sequence). The CDR3 contains 16 residues. V was cut by 8 bases and J by 7 bases, with 24 bases left in between. CDR3 in amino acids: CASGPMLGSQGNEQFF. CDR3 DNA: TGTGCCAGCGGACCTATGTTGGGGTCCCAGGGGAATGAGCAGTTCTTC. Supplemented by reference TRBV7-9 and TRBJ2-1, the full variable domain reads DTGVSQNPRHKITKRGQNVTFRCDPISEHNRLYWYRQTLGQGPEFLTYFQNEAQLEKSRLLSDRFSAERPKGSFSTLEIQRTEQGDSAMYLCASGPMLGSQGNEQFFGPGTRLTVL.

This clonotype came up a few times. The chain recombines TRBV11-2 with TRBJ2-1; D may be TRBD1 or TRBD2 (5 bases each). The V gene lost 5 bases and the J gene lost 7 bases, with 15 bases spanning the gap. The CDR3 is 14 residues long. The germline gives CDR1 SGHAT, CDR2 FQNNGV. CDR3 residues: CASSDREKGNEQFF. CDR3 DNA sequence: TGTGCCAGCAGCGACCGGGAAAAGGGGAATGAGCAGTTCTTC.

The chain couples TRBV20-1 to TRBJ2-2; no clear D gene. CDR1 DFQATT and CDR2 SNEGSKA come from the germline V gene (reference sequence). V shed 6 bases and J shed 6 bases, with 14 bases lying between them. This CDR3 comprises 13 residues. The CDR3 reads CSAAEVGSGELFF. CDR3 DNA sequence: TGCAGTGCGGCTGAGGTCGGGTCCGGGGAGCTGTTTTTT.

The chain links TRBV29-1 to TRBJ2-3; 7 nucleotides match TRBD2. J gave up 6 bases and V 7 bases, and 13 bases lay outside the gene matches. The CDR3 is 14 residues long. The V gene's germline CDR1 is SQVTM and CDR2 ANQGSEA. CDR3 loop: CSAVGGRSGDTQYF. CDR3 bases: TGCAGCGCTGTAGGCGGGAGAAGTGGGGATACGCAGTATTTT.

This chain joins TRBV7-9 and TRBJ2-3; unclear D gene. Germline V lookup: CDR1 SEHNR, CDR2 FQNEAQ (reference sequence). V was pared by 0 bases and J by 0 bases, with 7 bases between. The CDR3 runs to 15 residues. CDR3 sequence (DNA): TGTGCCAGCAGCTTAGCGACTGGGAGCACAGATACGCAGTATTTT. It is translated as CASSLATGSTDTQYF.